Following are 11 T cell receptor beta chains from one sample sequenced in a study of regulatory T cells in long-lasting Graves disease. Time point in this sample: persistent/refractory GD, antithyroid drugs over 5 years with positive TRAb. Scientists built the TCR library using RNA that was extracted from PBMCs. Arm-PCR of CDR3 regions and iRepertoire HTBI primers were used to build TCR beta libraries. TCRdb reprocessed the multiplex PCR reads via MiXCR and lists one record per CDR3 protein. The data contain about 470,000 distinct CDR3 sequences, less than 25% of them singletons. The input for sequencing was peripheral blood mononuclear cells (PBMCs), taken when the disease was refractory, from a patient treated with antithyroid drugs. These receptors all stem from a female donor with Graves disease.

This chain connects TRBV4-1 to TRBJ2-7, with D maybe TRBD1 (6 bases). The V gene's germline CDR1 is MGHRA and CDR2 YSYEKL. Trimming cost V 5 bases and J 5 bases, with 13 bases left between them. This CDR3 is built from 13 residues. CDR3 sequence reads: CASSYDRSHEQYF. CDR3 in DNA: TGCGCCAGCAGCTACGACAGGTCCCACGAGCAGTACTTC.

This clonotype was counted ten times or more. The chain has TRBV28 and TRBJ1-6; 8 bases fit TRBD1. From germline, CDR1 is MDHEN and CDR2 SYDVKM. This CDR3 region has 18 residues. After removal of 2 bases from V and 6 bases from J, the junction contained 12 bases not matched to a gene. CDR3 in amino acids: CASSLTTGGGAVNSPLHF. CDR3 coding DNA: TGTGCCAGCAGTTTAACCACAGGGGGAGGGGCTGTTAATTCACCCCTCCACTTT.

This clonotype has more than one count but fewer than ten. The chain links TRBV13 to TRBJ2-5; D might be TRBD2 (5 bases). This CDR3 comprises 14 residues. Trimming removed 5 bases from V and 5 bases from J, with 15 bases in between. The V gene's germline CDR1 is PRHDT and CDR2 FYEKMQ (reference sequence). As DNA, the CDR3 is TGTGCCAGCAGCCAACAAACTAGTGTGGAGACCCAGTACTTC. Translation: CASSQQTSVETQYF.

The chain is built from TRBV7-9 and TRBJ2-2; no firm D call. Germline V lookup: CDR1 SEHNR, CDR2 FQNEAQ (reference sequence). V was cut by 4 bases and J by 2 bases, with 8 bases left in between. The CDR3 sequence is 14 residues long. The CDR3 loop is CASSSSENTGELFF. CDR3 nucleotides: TGTGCCAGCAGCTCCAGCGAAAACACCGGGGAGCTGTTTTTT.

The CDR3 nucleotides are TGTGCCAGCAGTTTTTGGGGGGGCAGGGCCGGAGCTAACTATGGCTACACCTTC. This codes for CASSFWGGRAGANYGYTF. The rearrangement links TRBV28 to TRBJ1-2; D perhaps matches TRBD1 (6 bases). This CDR3 has 18 amino acids. V shed 3 bases and J shed 0 bases, with 20 bases lying between them. Germline assignment: CDR1 MDHEN and CDR2 SYDVKM.

This clonotype was detected only a few times. The chain combines TRBV15 with TRBJ2-2; unclear D gene. Germline loops: CDR1 LNHNV, CDR2 YYDKDF (reference sequence). There are 13 residues in the CDR3. V lost 3 bases, J lost 6 bases, and 8 bases lay in between. In DNA, the CDR3 is TGTGCCACCAGCAGCTTATTGGCCGGGGAGCTGTTTTTT. Its protein product is CATSSLLAGELFF.

This clonotype occurred a few times. A junction boundary mismatches the germline segment, possibly from a read error. The chain recombines TRBV5-1 with TRBJ1-2, with D possibly being TRBD1 (6 bases). Germline assignment: CDR1 SGHRS and CDR2 YFSETQ. CDR3 size: 14 residues. This CDR3 is CASSTGTNNYGYTF. The CDR3 nucleotides read TGTGCCAGCAGCACCGGGACAAATAACTATGGCTACACCTTC. The full variable domain, its missing parts supplied by reference TRBV5-1 and TRBJ1-2, is KAGVTQTPRYLIKTRGQQVTLSCSPISGHRSVSWYQQTPGQGLQFLFEYFSETQRNKGNFPGRFSGRQFSNSRSEMNVSTLELGDSALYLCASSTGTNNYGYTFGSGTRLTVV.

In this sample, this clonotype turned up many times. V is TRBV28 and J is TRBJ2-2; the match to TRBD2 covers 10 bases. The CDR3 loop spans 14 amino acids. Germline loops: CDR1 MDHEN, CDR2 SYDVKM. V lost 8 bases to trimming and J lost 4 bases; unmatched junction nucleotides: 4. CDR3 in DNA: TGTGCCAGCCTTAGCGGGAGGACCACCGGGGAGCTGTTTTTT. As protein: CASLSGRTTGELFF.

This sequence joins TRBV11-1 and TRBJ1-2; D is undetermined. The length of the CDR3 is 13 residues. The germline CDR1 and CDR2 sequences are SGHAT and FQDESV (reference sequence). Trimming removed 1 base at V and 8 bases at J, with 11 bases between. CDR3 residues: CASSLDGSGGYTF. CDR3 DNA: TGTGCCAGCAGCTTAGACGGTTCAGGAGGCTACACCTTC.

This clonotype has ten or more counts. The V gene is TRBV6-1, the J gene TRBJ2-7, with 14 bases aligning to TRBD2. Looked up from germline, CDR1 is MNHNS and CDR2 is SASEGT. J was trimmed by 5 bases and V by 5 bases; bases with no gene match: 8. The CDR3 loop spans 16 amino acids. CDR3 region: CASSTPGLAGVNEQYF. CDR3 DNA: TGTGCCAGCAGTACTCCGGGACTAGCGGGAGTAAACGAGCAGTACTTC.

CDR3 region: CSASPGNQPQHF. The CDR3 coding sequence is TGCAGTGCTAGCCCGGGCAATCAGCCCCAGCATTTT. The chain has TRBV20-1 and TRBJ1-5; no clear D. Germline values: CDR1 DFQATT, CDR2 SNEGSKA (reference sequence). V was shortened by 3 bases and J by 2 bases, with 5 bases between the two germline ends. The CDR3 has 12 residues.